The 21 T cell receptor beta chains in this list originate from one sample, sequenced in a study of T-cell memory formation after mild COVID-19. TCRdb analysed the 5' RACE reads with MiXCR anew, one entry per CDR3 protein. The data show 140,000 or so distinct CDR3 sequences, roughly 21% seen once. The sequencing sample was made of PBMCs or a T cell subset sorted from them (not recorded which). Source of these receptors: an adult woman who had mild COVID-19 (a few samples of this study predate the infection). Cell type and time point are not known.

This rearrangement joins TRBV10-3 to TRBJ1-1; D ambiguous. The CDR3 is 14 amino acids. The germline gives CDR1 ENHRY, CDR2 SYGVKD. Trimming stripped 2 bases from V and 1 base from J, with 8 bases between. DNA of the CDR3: TGTGCCATCAGTGAGATGGACCCGAACACTGAAGCTTTCTTT. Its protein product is CAISEMDPNTEAFF.

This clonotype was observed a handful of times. Written as DNA, the CDR3 is TGCAGTGCTACCCGGGACCTGTACTACGAGCAGTACTTC. This gives the protein CSATRDLYYEQYF. This sequence joins TRBV20-1 and TRBJ2-7, with D possibly called TRBD1 or TRBD2 (5 bases each). The length of the CDR3 is 13 residues. Germline V lookup: CDR1 DFQATT, CDR2 SNEGSKA (reference sequence). V was clipped by 4 bases and J by 3 bases, with 13 bases between them.

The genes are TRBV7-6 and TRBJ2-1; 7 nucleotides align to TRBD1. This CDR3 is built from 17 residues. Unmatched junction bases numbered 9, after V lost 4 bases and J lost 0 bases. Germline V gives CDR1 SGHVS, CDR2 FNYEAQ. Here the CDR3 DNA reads TGTGCCAGCAGCTCAGGACAGGCGATGAGCTCCTACAATGAGCAGTTCTTC. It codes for CASSSGQAMSSYNEQFF.

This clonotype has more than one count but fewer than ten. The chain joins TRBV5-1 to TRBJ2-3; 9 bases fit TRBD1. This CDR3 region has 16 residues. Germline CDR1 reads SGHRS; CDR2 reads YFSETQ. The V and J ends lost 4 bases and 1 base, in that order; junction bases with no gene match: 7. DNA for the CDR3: TGCGCCAGCAGCCCCGGGACAGGGATTCGCACAGATACGCAGTATTTT. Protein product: CASSPGTGIRTDTQYF.

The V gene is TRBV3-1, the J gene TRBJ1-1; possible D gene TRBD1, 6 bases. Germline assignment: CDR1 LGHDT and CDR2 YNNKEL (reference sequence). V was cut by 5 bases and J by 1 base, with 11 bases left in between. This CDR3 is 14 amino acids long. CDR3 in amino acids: CASSANRANTEAFF. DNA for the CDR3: TGTGCCAGCAGCGCTAACAGGGCGAACACTGAAGCTTTCTTT.

The CDR3 DNA reads TGCAGCGTTGGAAGCAGACTGAACACTGAAGCTTTCTTT. Translation: CSVGSRLNTEAFF. This chain connects TRBV29-1 to TRBJ1-1; unclear D gene. Per germline, CDR1 SQVTM and CDR2 ANQGSEA. The CDR3 sequence is 13 residues long. V was pared by 4 bases and J by 0 bases, with 9 bases between.

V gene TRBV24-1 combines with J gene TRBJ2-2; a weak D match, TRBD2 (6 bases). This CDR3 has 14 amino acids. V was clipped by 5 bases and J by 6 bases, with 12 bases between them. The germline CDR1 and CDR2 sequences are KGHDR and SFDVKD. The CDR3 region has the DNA TGTGCCACCAGTGTGGTCGGGAGACCCGGGGAGCTGTTTTTT. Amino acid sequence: CATSVVGRPGELFF.

DNA of the CDR3: TGTGCCAGCAGTTTACGACAGCTTAGGGATGATACGCAGTATTTT. This sequence encodes CASSLRQLRDDTQYF. The chain carries TRBV12-3 or TRBV12-4 and TRBJ2-3; D might be TRBD1 (5 bases). The CDR3 consists of 15 residues. V was cut by 2 bases and J by 6 bases, with 15 bases left in between.

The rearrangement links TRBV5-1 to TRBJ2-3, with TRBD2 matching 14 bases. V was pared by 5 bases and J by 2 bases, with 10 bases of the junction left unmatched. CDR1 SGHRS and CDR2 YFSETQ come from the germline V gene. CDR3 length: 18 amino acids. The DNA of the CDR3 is TGCGCCAGCAGTTCGGGACTAGCGGGGGCACATTCCACAGATACGCAGTATTTT. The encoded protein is CASSSGLAGAHSTDTQYF.

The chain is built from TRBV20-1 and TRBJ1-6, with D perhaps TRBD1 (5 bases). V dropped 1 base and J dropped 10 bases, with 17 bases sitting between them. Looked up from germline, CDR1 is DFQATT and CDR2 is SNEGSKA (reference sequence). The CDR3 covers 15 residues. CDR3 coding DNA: TGCAGTGCTAGAGGGGCGGCAGGGTGGGACTCACCCCTCCACTTT. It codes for CSARGAAGWDSPLHF.

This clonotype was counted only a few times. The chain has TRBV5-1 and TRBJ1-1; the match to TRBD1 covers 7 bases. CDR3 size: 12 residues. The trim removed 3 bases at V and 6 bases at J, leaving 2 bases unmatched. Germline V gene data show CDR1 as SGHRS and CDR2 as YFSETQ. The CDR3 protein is CASSSQGSEAFF. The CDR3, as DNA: TGCGCCAGCAGCTCACAGGGGTCTGAAGCTTTCTTT.

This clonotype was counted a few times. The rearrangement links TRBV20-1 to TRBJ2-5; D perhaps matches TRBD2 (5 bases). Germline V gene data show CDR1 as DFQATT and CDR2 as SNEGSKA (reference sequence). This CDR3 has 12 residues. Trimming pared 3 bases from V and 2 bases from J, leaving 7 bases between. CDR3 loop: CSARTGQETQYF. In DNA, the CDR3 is TGCAGTGCTAGGACGGGGCAAGAGACCCAGTACTTC.

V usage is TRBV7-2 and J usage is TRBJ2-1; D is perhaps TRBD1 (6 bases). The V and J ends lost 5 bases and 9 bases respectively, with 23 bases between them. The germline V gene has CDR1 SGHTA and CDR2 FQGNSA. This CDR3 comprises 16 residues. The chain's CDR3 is CASSLHSARAGVEQFF. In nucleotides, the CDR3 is TGTGCCAGCAGCCTACATTCAGCCAGGGCAGGGGTTGAGCAGTTCTTC.

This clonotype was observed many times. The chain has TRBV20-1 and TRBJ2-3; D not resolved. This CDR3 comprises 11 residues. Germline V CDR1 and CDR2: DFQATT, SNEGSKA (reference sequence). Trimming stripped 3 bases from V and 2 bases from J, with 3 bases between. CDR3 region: CSASPTDTQYF. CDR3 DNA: TGCAGTGCTAGCCCCACAGATACGCAGTATTTT.

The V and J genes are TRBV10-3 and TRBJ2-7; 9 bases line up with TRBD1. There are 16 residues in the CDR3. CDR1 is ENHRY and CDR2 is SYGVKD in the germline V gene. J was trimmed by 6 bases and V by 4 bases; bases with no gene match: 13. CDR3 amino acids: CAISVRSGQGTSEQYF. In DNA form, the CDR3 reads TGTGCCATCAGTGTACGTTCGGGACAGGGAACGTCCGAGCAGTACTTC.

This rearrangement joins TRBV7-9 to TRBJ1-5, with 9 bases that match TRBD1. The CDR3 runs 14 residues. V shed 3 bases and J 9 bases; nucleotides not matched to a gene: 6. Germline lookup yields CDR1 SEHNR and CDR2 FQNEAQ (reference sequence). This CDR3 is CASSLTGGRGPQHF. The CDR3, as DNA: TGTGCCAGCAGCTTGACAGGGGGAAGGGGGCCCCAGCATTTT.

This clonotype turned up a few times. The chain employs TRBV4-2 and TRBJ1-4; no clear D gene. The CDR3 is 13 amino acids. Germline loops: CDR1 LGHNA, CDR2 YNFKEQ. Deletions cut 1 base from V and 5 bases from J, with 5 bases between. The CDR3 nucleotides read TGTGCCAGCAGCCAAGTAAAGAATGAAAAACTGTTTTTT. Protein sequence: CASSQVKNEKLFF.

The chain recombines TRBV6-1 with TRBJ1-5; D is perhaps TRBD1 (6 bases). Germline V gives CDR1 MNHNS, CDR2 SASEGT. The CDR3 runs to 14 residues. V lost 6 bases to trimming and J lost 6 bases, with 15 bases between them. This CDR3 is CASRVRGLGQPQHF. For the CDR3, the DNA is TGTGCCAGCAGGGTACGGGGGCTAGGTCAGCCCCAGCATTTT.

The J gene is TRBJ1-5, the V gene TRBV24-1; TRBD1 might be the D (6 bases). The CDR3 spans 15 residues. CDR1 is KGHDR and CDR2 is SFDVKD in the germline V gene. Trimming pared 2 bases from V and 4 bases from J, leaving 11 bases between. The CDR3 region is CATSDSGARNQPQHF. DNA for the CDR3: TGTGCCACCAGTGATTCGGGGGCCCGGAATCAGCCCCAGCATTTT.

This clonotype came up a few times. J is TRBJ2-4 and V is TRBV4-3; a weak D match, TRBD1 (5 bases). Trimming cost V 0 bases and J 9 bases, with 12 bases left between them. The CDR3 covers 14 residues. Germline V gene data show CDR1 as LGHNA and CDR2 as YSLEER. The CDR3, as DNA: TGCGCCAGCAGCCAAGATCGAATGGGGCGCATTCAGTACTTC. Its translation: CASSQDRMGRIQYF.

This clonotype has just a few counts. The CDR3 region is CASSKFGGAYQETQYF. The DNA of the CDR3 is TGTGCCAGCAGCAAGTTCGGGGGGGCATACCAAGAGACCCAGTACTTC. The gene calls are TRBV9 and TRBJ2-5; 8 nucleotides align to TRBD2. Germline CDR1 reads SGDLS; CDR2 reads YYNGEE. V gave up 4 bases and J gave up 0 bases; unmatched junction bases: 8. The CDR3 is 16 amino acids.